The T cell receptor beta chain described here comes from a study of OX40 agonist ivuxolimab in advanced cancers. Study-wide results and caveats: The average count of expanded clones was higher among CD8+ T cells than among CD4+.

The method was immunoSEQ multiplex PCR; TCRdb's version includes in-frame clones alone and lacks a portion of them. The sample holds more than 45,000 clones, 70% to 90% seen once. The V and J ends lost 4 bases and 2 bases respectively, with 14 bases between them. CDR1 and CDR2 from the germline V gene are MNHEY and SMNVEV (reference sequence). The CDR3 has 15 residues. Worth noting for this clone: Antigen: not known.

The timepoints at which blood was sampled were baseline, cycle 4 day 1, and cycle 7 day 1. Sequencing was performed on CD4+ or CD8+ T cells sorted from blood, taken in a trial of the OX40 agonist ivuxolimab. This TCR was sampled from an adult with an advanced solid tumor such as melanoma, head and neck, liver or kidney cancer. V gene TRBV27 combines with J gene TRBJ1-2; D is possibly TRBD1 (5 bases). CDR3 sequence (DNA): TGTGCCAGCAGTTCCCGGGACGGTACGAACTATGGCTACACCTTC. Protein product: CASSSRDGTNYGYTF.